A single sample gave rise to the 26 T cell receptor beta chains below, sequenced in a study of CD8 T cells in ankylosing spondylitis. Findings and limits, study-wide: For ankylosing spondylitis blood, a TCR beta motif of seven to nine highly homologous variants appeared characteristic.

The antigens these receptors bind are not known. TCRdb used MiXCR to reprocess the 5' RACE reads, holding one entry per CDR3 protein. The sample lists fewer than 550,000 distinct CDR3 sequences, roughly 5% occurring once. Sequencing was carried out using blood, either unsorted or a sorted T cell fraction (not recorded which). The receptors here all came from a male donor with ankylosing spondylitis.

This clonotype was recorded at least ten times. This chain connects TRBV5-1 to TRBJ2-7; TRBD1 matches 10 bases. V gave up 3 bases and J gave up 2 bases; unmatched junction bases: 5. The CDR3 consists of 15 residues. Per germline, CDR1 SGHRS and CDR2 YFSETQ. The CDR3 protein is CASSWGGQGTYEQYF. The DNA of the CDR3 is TGCGCCAGCAGCTGGGGGGGACAGGGGACCTACGAGCAGTACTTC.

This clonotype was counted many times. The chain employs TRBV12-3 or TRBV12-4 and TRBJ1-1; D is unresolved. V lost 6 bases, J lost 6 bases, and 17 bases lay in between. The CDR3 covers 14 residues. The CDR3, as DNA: TGTGCCAGCAGCCCGGACCCGGGTAACGCTGAAGCTTTCTTT. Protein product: CASSPDPGNAEAFF.

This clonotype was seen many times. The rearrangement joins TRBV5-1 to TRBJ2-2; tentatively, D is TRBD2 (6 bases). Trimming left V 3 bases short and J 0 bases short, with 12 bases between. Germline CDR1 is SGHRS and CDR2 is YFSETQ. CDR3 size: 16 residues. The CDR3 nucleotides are TGCGCCAGCAGCTCGGGATGGGGGGCGAACACCGGGGAGCTGTTTTTT. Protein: CASSSGWGANTGELFF.

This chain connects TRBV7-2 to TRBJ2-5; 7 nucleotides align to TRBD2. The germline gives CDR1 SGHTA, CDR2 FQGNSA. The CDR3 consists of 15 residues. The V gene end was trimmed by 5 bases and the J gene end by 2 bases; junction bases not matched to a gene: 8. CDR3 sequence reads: CASSLYGTTQETQYF. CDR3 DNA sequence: TGTGCCAGCAGCCTCTACGGGACTACGCAAGAGACCCAGTACTTC. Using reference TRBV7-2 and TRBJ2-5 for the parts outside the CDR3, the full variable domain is GAGVSQSPSNKVTEKGKDVELRCDPISGHTALYWYRQSLGQGLEFLIYFQGNSAPDKSGLPSDRFSAERTGGSVSTLTIQRTQQEDSAVYLCASSLYGTTQETQYFGPGTRLLVL.

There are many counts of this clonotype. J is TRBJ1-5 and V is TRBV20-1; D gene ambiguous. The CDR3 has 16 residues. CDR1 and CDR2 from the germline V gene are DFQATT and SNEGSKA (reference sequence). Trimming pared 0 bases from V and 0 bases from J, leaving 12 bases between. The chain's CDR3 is CSARDLVGISNQPQHF. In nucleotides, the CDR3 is TGCAGTGCTAGAGATCTCGTGGGGATTAGCAATCAGCCCCAGCATTTT.

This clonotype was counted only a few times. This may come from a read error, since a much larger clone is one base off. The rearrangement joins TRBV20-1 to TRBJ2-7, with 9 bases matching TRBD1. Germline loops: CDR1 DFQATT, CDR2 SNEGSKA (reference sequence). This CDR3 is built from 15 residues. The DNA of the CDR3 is TGCTGTGCTAGAGAGGCGGGGACAGGGACCTACGAGCAGTACTTC. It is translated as CCAREAGTGTYEQYF.

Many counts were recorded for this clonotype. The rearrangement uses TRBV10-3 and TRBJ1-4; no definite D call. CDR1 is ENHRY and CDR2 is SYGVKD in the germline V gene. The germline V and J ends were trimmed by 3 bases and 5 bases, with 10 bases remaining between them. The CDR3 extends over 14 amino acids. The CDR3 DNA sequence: TGTGCCATCAGTGACAGGCGGGGAAATGAAAAACTGTTTTTT. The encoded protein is CAISDRRGNEKLFF.

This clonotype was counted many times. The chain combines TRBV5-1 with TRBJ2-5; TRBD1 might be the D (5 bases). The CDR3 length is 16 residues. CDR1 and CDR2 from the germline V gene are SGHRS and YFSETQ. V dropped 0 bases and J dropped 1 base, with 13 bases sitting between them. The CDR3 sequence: CASSLGGSQVQETQYF. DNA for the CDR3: TGCGCCAGCAGCTTGGGAGGTTCACAGGTCCAAGAGACCCAGTACTTC.

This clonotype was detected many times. CDR3 coding DNA: TGTGCCAGCAGCCAAGATTCGCCATTCGGGACAGGGGGACTTGCTAATGAAAAACTGTTTTTT. It translates to CASSQDSPFGTGGLANEKLFF. The chain combines TRBV4-2 with TRBJ1-4; 11 nucleotides line up with TRBD1. V dropped 0 bases and J dropped 3; count of bases not matched to a gene: 15. The CDR3 loop spans 21 amino acids. CDR1 LGHNA and CDR2 YNFKEQ come from the germline V gene.

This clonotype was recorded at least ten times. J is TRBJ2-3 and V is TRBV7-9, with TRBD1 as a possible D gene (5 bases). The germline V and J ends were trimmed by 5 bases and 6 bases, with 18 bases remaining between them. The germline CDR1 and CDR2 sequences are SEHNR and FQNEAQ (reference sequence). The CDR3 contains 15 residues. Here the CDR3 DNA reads TGTGCCAGCAGCGCCGGCGGCAGGGCGAGGGATACGCAGTATTTT. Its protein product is CASSAGGRARDTQYF.

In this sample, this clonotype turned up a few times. The CDR3 loop is CASSQDSREYNEQFF. The CDR3 DNA is TGTGCCAGCAGCCAAGATAGCCGGGAGTACAATGAGCAGTTCTTC. The chain is built from TRBV4-2 and TRBJ2-1, with a possible D match to TRBD2 (6 bases). Trimming took 0 bases from V and 4 from J, leaving 10 bases between them. CDR3 length: 15 amino acids. Germline V gives CDR1 LGHNA, CDR2 YNFKEQ.

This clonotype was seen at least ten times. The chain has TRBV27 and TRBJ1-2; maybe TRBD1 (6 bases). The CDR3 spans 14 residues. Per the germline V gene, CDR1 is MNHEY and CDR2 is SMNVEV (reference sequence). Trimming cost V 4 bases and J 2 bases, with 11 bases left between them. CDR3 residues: CASSWAGVNYGYTF. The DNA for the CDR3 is TGTGCCAGCAGTTGGGCAGGGGTGAACTATGGCTACACCTTC.

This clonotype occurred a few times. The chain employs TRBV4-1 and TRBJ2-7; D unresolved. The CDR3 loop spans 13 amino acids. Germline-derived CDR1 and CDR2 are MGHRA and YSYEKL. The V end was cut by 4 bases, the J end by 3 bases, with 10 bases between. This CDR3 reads CASSLENYYEQYF. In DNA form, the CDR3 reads TGCGCCAGCAGCCTCGAAAATTACTACGAGCAGTACTTC.

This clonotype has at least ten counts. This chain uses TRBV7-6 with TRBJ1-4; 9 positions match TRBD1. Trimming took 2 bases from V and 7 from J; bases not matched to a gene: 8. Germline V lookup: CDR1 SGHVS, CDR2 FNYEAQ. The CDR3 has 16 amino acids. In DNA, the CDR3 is TGTGCCAGCAGCTTACCGGGGACAGGGCTTGTTGAAAAACTGTTTTTT. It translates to CASSLPGTGLVEKLFF.

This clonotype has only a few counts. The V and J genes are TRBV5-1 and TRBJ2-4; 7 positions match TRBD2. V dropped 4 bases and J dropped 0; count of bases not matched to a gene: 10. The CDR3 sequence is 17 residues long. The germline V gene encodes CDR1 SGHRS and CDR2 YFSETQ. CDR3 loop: CASSLNPSGGAKNIQYF. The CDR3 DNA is TGCGCCAGCAGCCTCAACCCTAGCGGAGGAGCCAAAAACATTCAGTACTTC.

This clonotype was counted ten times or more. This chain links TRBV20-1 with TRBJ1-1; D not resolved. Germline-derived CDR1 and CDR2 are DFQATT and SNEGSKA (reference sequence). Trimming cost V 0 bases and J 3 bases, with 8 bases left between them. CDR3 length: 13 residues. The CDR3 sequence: CSAREDRYTEAFF. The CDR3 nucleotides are TGCAGTGCTAGAGAGGATAGGTACACTGAAGCTTTCTTT.

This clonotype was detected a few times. This CDR3 is CASSLAGTRSEQYF. CDR3 nucleotides: TGTGCCAGCAGTTTAGCGGGCACCCGAAGCGAGCAGTACTTC. J is TRBJ2-7 and V is TRBV12-3 or TRBV12-4; D remains ambiguous. Trimming took off 0 bases at V and 6 bases at J, with 12 bases between the two ends. CDR3 length: 14 residues.

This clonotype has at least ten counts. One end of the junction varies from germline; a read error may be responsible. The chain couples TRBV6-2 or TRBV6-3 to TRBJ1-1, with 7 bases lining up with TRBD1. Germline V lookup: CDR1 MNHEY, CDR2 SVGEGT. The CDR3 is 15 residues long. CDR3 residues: CASSLNRGGNSEAFF. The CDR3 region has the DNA TGTGCCAGCAGCCTAAACAGGGGAGGGAACAGTGAAGCTTTCTTT.

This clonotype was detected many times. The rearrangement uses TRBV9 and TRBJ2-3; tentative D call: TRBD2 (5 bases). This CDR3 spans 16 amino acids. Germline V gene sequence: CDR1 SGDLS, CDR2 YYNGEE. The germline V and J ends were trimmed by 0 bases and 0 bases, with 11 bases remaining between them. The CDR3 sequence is CASSVAGNPSTDTQYF. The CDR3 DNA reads TGTGCCAGCAGCGTAGCGGGGAACCCTAGCACAGATACGCAGTATTTT.

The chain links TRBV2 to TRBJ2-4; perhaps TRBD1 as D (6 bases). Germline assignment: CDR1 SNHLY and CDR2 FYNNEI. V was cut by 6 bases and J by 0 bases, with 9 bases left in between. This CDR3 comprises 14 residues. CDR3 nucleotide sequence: TGTGCCAGCAGAGTCAGGGGAGCCAAAAACATTCAGTACTTC. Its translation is CASRVRGAKNIQYF.

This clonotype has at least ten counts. The CDR3 coding sequence is TGCGCCAGCAGCCAAGATTACGGGTACCAAGAGACCCAGTACTTC. Protein: CASSQDYGYQETQYF. This sequence joins TRBV4-3 and TRBJ2-5; D not certain. Deletions cut 0 bases from V and 0 bases from J, with 8 bases between. Germline CDR1 is LGHNA and CDR2 is YSLEER. The CDR3 is 15 residues long.

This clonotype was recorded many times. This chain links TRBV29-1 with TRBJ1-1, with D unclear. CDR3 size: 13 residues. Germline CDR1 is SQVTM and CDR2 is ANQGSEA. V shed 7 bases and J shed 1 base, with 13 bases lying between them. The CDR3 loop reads CSAGTWGNTEAFF. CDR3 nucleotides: TGCAGCGCCGGAACTTGGGGGAACACTGAAGCTTTCTTT.

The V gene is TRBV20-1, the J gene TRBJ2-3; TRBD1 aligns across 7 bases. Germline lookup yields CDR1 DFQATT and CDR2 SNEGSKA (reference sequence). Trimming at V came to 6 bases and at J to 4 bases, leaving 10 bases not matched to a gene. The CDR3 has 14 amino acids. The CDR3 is CSAAAPRGPDTQYF. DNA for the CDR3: TGCAGTGCGGCGGCCCCGAGGGGGCCAGATACGCAGTATTTT.

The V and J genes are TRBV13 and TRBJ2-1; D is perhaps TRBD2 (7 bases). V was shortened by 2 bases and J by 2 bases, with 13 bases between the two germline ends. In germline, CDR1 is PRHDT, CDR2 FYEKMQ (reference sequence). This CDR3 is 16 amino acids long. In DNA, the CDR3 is TGTGCCAGCAGCTTACGGGGGGCGCGAACCTACAATGAGCAGTTCTTC. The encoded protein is CASSLRGARTYNEQFF.

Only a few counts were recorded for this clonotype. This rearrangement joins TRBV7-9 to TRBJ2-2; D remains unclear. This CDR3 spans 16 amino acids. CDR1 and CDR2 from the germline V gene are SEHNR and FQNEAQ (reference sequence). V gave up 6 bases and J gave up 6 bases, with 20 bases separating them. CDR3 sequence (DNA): TGTGCCAGCAGGCCGACCCAGCGCTGGCCCCCCGGGGAGCTGTTTTTT. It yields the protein CASRPTQRWPPGELFF.

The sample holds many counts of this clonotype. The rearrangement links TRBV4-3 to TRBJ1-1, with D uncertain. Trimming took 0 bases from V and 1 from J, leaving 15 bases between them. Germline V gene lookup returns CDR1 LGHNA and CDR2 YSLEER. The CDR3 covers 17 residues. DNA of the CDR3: TGCGCCAGCAGCCAAGATGCCCGACCTCGAGGGAACACTGAAGCTTTCTTT. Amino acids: CASSQDARPRGNTEAFF.